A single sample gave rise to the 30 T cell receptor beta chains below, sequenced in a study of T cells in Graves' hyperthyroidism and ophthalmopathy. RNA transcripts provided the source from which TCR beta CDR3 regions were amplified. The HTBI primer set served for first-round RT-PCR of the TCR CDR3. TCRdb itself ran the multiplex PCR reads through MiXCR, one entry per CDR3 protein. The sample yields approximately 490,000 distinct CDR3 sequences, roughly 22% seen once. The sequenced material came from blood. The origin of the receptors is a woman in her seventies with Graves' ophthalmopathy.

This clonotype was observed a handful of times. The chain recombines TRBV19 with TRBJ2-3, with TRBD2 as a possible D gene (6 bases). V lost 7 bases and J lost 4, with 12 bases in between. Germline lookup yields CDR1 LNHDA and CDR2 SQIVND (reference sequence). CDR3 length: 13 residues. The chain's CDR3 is CASTPGDSDTQYF. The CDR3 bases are TGTGCCAGTACCCCGGGAGATTCAGATACGCAGTATTTT.

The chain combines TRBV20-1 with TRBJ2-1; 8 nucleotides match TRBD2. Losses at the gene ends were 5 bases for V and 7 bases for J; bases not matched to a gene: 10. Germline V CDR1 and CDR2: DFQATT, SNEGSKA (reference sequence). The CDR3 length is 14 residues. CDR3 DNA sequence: TGCAGTGCTCCTTCCGGGACTAGTTCGAATGAGCAGTTCTTC. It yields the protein CSAPSGTSSNEQFF.

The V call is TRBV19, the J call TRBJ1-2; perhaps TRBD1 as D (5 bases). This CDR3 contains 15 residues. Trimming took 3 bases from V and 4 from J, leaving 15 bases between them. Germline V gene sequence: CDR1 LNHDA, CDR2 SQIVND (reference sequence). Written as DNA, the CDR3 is TGTGCCAGTAGTATCCTGGGGGAGGCCTCCTATGGCTACACCTTC. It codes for CASSILGEASYGYTF.

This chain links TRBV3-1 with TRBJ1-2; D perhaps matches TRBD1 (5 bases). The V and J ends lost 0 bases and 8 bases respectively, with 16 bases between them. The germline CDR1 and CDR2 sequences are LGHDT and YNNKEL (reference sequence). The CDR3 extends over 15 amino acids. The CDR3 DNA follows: TGTGCCAGCAGCCAAGACAGGGTTCGACTTTGGGGCTACACCTTC. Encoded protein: CASSQDRVRLWGYTF.

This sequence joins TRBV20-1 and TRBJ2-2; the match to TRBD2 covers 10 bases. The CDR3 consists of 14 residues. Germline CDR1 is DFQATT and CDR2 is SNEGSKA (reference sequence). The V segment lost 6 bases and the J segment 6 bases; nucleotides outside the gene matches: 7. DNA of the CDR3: TGCAGTGCGGGGAGCGGGAGGGCCTCCGGGGAGCTGTTTTTT. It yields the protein CSAGSGRASGELFF.

CDR3 sequence: CASSYSGRRNTEAFF. The CDR3 nucleotides are TGTGCCAGCAGTTACTCGGGACGCAGGAACACTGAAGCTTTCTTT. The rearrangement links TRBV6-2 or TRBV6-3 to TRBJ1-1; a weak D match, TRBD1 (5 bases). The CDR3 consists of 15 residues. V lost 0 bases, J lost 1 base, and 9 bases lay in between. Germline lookup yields CDR1 MNHEY and CDR2 SVGEGT.

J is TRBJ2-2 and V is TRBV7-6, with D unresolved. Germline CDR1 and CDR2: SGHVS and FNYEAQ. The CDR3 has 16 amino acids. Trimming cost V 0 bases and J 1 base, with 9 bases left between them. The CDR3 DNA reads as TGTGCCAGCAGCTTAGCGGCGGCCGGGAACACCGGGGAGCTGTTTTTT. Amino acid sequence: CASSLAAAGNTGELFF.

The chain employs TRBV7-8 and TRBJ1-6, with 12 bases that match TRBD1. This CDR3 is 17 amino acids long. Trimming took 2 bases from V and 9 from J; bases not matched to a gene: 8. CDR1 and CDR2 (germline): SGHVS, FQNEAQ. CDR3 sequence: CASSLYGTGGFSSPLHF. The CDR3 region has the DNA TGTGCCAGCAGCTTATACGGGACAGGGGGCTTCAGTTCACCCCTCCACTTT.

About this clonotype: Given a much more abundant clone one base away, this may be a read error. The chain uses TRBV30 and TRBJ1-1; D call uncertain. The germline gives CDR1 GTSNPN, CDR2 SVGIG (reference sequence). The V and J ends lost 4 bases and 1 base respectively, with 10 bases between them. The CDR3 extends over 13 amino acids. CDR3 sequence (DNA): TGTGCCTGGAATGGACGGGAGAACACTGAAGCTTTCTTT. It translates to CAWNGRENTEAFF.

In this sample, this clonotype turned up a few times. The CDR3 loop is CASSQVGRSSYNEQFF. CDR3 in DNA: TGCGCCAGCAGCCAAGTGGGACGTAGCTCCTACAATGAGCAGTTCTTC. J is TRBJ2-1 and V is TRBV4-1; either TRBD1 or TRBD2 may supply D (5 bases each). The germline V and J ends were trimmed by 1 base and 0 bases, with 10 bases remaining between them. CDR3 length equals 16 residues. Per germline, CDR1 MGHRA and CDR2 YSYEKL.

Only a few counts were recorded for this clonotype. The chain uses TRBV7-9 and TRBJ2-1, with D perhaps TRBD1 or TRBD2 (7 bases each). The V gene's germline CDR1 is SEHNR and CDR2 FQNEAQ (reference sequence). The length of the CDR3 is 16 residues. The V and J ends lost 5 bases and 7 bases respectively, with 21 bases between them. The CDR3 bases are TGTGCCAGCAGCCAGGGGGGTGGACTAGGCACGAATGAGCAGTTCTTC. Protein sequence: CASSQGGGLGTNEQFF.

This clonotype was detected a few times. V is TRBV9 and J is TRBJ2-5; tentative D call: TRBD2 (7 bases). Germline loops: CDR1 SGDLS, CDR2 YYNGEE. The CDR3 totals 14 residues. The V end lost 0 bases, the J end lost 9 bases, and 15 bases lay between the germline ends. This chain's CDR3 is CASSVDGGHVAQYF. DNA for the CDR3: TGTGCCAGCAGCGTAGACGGGGGGCATGTAGCCCAGTACTTC.

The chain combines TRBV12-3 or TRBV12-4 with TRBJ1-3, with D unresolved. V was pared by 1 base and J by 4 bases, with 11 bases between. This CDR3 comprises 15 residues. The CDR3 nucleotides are TGTGCCAGCAGTTTAGGGGTCGGCGGAGGAAACACCATATATTTT. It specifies CASSLGVGGGNTIYF.

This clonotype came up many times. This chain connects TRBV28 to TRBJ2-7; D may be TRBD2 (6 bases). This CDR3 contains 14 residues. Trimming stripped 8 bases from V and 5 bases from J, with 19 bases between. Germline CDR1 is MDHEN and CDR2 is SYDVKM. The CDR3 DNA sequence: TGTGCCAGCTGGGACCGGGCTGGAGGGAACGAGCAGTACTTC. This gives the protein CASWDRAGGNEQYF.

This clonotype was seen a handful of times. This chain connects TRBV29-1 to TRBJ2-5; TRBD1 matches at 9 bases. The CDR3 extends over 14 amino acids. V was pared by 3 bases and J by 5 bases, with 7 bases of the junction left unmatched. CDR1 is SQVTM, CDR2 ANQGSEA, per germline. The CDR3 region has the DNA TGCAGCGTTGAGGTCGGGGGACAGGGTGAGACCCAGTACTTC. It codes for CSVEVGGQGETQYF.

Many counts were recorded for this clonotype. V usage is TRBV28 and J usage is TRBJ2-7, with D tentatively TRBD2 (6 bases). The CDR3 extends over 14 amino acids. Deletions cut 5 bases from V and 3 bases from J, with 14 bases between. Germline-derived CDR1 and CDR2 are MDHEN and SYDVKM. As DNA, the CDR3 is TGTGCCAGCAGTAATGCCGGGAGACTCTACGAGCAGTACTTC. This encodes CASSNAGRLYEQYF.

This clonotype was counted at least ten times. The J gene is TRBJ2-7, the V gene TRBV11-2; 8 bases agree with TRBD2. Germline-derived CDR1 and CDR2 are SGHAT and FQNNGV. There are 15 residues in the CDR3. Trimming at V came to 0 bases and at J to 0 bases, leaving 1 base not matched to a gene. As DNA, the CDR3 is TGTGCCAGCAGCTTAGAAACTAGCGGCTCCTACGAGCAGTACTTC. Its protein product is CASSLETSGSYEQYF.

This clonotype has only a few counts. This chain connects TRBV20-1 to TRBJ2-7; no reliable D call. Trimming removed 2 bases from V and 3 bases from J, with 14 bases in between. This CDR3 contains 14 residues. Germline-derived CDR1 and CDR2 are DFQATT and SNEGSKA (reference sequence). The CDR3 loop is CSARSPGRLYEQYF. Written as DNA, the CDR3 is TGCAGTGCTAGATCCCCGGGCCGGCTCTACGAGCAGTACTTC.

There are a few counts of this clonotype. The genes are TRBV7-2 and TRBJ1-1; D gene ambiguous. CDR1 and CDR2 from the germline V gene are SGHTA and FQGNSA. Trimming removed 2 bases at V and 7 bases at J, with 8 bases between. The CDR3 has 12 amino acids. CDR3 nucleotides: TGTGCCAGCAGCTTATATCAGTTTGAAGCTTTCTTT. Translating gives CASSLYQFEAFF.

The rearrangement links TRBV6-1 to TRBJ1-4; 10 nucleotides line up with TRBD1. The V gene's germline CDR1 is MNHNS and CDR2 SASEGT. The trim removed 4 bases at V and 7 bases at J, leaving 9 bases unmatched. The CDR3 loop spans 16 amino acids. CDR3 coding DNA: TGTGCCAGCAGTGCGAGACCGGGACAGGGGCTTGAAAAACTGTTTTTT. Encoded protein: CASSARPGQGLEKLFF.

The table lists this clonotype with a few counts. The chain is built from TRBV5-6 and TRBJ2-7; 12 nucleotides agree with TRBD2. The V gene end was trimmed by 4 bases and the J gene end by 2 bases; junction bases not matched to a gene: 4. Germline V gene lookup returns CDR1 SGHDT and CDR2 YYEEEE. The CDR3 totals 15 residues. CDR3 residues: CASSTRLAGAYEQYF. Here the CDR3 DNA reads TGTGCCAGCAGCACACGACTAGCGGGAGCCTACGAGCAGTACTTC.

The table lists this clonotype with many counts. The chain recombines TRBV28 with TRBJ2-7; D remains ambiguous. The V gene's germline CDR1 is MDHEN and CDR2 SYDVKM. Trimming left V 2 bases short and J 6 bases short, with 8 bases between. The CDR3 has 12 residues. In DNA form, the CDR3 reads TGTGCCAGCAGTTTAAAGGGCTTCGAGCAGTACTTC. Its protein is CASSLKGFEQYF.

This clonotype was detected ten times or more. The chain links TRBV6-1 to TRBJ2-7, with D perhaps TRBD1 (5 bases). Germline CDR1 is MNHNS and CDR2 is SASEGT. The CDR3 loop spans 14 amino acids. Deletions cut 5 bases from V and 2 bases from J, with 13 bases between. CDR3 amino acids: CASSITRAAYEQYF. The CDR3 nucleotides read TGTGCCAGCAGTATCACCAGGGCCGCCTACGAGCAGTACTTC.

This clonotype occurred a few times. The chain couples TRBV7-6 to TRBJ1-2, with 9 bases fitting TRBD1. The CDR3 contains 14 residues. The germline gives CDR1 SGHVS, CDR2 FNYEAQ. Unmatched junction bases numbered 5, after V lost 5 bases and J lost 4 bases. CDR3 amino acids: CASSTKTGGYGYTF. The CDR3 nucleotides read TGTGCCAGCAGCACTAAGACAGGGGGCTATGGCTACACCTTC.

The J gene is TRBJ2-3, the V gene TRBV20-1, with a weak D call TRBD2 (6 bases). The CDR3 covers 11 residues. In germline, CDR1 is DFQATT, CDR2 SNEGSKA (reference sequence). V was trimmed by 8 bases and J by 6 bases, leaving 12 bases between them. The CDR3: CSPGAGDTQYF. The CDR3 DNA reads TGCAGTCCCGGGGCGGGGGATACGCAGTATTTT.

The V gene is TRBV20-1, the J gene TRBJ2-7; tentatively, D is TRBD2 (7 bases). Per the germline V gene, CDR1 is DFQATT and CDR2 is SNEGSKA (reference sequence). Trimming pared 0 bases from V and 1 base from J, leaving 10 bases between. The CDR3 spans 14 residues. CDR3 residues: CSARDRGASYEQYF. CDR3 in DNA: TGCAGTGCTAGAGATCGGGGGGCTTCCTACGAGCAGTACTTC.

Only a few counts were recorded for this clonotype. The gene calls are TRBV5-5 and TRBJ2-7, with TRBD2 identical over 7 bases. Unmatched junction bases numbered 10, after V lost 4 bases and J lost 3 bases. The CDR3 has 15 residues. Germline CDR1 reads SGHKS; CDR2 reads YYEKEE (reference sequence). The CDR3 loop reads CASSHVGGGLYEQYF. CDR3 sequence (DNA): TGTGCCAGCAGCCACGTTGGGGGAGGGCTCTACGAGCAGTACTTC. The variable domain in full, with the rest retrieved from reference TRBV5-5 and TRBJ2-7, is DAGVTQSPTHLIKTRGQQVTLRCSPISGHKSVSWYQQVLGQGPQFIFQYYEKEERGRGNFPDRFSARQFPNYSSELNVNALLLGDSALYLCASSHVGGGLYEQYFGPGTRLTVT.

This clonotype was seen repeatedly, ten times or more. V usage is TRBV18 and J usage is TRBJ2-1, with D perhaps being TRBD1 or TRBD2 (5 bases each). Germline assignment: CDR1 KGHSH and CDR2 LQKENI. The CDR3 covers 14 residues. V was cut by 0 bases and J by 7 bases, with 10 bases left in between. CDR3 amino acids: CASSPPGPKNEQFF. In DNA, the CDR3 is TGTGCCAGCTCACCACCGGGACCCAAGAATGAGCAGTTCTTC.

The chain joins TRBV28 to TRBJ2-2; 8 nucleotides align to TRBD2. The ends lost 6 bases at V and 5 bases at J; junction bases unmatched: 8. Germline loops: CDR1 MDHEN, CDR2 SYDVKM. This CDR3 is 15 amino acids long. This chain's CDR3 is CASRSAGVGTGELFF. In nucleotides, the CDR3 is TGTGCCAGCAGATCAGCGGGAGTCGGAACCGGGGAGCTGTTTTTT. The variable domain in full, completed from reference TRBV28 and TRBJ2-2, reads DVKVTQSSRYLVKRTGEKVFLECVQDMDHENMFWYRQDPGLGLRLIYFSYDVKMKEKGDIPEGYSVSREKKERFSLILESASTNQTSMYLCASRSAGVGTGELFFGEGSRLTVL.

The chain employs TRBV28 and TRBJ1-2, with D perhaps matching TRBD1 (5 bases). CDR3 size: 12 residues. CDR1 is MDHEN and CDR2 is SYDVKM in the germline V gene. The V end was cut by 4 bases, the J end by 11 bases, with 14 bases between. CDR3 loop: CASSSFQGGYTF. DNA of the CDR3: TGTGCCAGCAGTTCATTCCAGGGAGGGTACACCTTC.